This T cell receptor beta chain was identified during a study of T cell repertoires in cytomegalovirus infection. Study background: Public TCR beta signatures indicated both CMV infection and matching HLA type.

TCRdb used MiXCR to reprocess the reads, holding one entry per CDR3 protein. The table includes 400,000 to 550,000 distinct CDR3 sequences, about 11% detected once. On this clonotype itself: Its specificity is unknown.

The CDR3 spans 14 residues. In germline, CDR1 is SEHNR, CDR2 FQNEAQ (reference sequence). The J segment lost 5 bases and the V segment lost 4 bases, leaving 5 bases of the junction unmatched. Study-level results: Clonotype analysis showed dominance of the ex vivo response by HLA-C-restricted CMV-specific TCR beta clonotypes. Carriers of CMV and the relevant HLA type were discriminated by public TCR beta frequency.

The receptor comes from a human donor in good health (CMV status not recorded). Some clones in this sample may be carry-over from other donors' samples. The rearrangement uses TRBV7-9 and TRBJ2-5; 9 nucleotides line up with TRBD1. The source material was PBMCs. The CDR3 DNA reads as TGTGCCAGCAGCTCAACCGGGACAGGGGAGACCCAGTACTTC. This translates into CASSSTGTGETQYF. The complete variable domain, with remaining parts taken from reference TRBV7-9 and TRBJ2-5, reads DTGVSQNPRHKITKRGQNVTFRCDPISEHNRLYWYRQTLGQGPEFLTYFQNEAQLEKSRLLSDRFSAERPKGSFSTLEIQRTEQGDSAMYLCASSSTGTGETQYFGPGTRLLVL.